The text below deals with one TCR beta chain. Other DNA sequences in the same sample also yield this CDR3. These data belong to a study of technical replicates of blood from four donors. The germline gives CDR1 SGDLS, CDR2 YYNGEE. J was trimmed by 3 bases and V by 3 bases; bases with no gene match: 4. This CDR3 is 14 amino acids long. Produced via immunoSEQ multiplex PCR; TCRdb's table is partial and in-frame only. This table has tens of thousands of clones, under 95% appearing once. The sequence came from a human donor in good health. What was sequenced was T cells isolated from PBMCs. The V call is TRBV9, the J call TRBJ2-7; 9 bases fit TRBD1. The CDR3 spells CASSEGTGSYEQYF. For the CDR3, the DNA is TGTGCCAGCAGCGAGGGGACAGGGAGCTACGAGCAGTACTTC.